The source of this T cell receptor beta chain is a study of T cells after yellow fever vaccination. This clonotype has more than one count but fewer than ten. Looked up from germline, CDR1 is LNHDA and CDR2 is SQIVND (reference sequence). The CDR3 length is 15 residues. Trimming shortened V by 4 bases and J by 10 bases, and 22 bases separated the two germline ends. Each CDR3 protein gets one entry after TCRdb re-called the 5' RACE reads with MiXCR. The table shows 150,000 to 200,000 distinct CDR3 sequences, with 6.5% to 8.5% occurring only once. The chain uses TRBV19 and TRBJ2-5; D remains ambiguous. The sample in question was CD4+ T cells sorted from PBMCs, obtained about 5 days after the first yellow fever vaccination. The origin of this receptor is a man younger than 35 who received the YFV17D yellow fever vaccine. The CDR3 spells CASSTAAVSPPVQYF. Here the CDR3 DNA reads TGTGCCAGTAGTACAGCTGCGGTTAGTCCCCCTGTCCAGTACTTC.